This entry concerns a single TCR beta chain. The data were obtained in a study of PD-L1 blockade in urothelial cancer. Here immunoSEQ multiplex PCR was the method, and the copy in TCRdb shows in-frame clones only, minus some. The repertoire includes 45,000 to 50,000 clones, 75% to 85% of them detected once, and less than 11% sits in the top ten. Trimming removed 4 bases from V and 0 bases from J; junction bases left unmatched: 6. Germline V CDR1 and CDR2: SGHRS, YFSETQ. The CDR3 extends over 15 amino acids. Time point noted: pretreatment peripheral blood. Diagnoses among patients were locally advanced or metastatic urothelial carcinoma.

This chain joins TRBV5-1 and TRBJ2-7, with 8 positions matching TRBD2. The sequence came from a man in his sixties or seventies with urothelial cancer. Sequences were derived from PBMCs, sampled around atezolizumab (anti-PD-L1) treatment. In DNA, the CDR3 is TGCGCCAGCAGCCAAACGGGACTAGACTCCTACGAGCAGTACTTC. Translation gives CASSQTGLDSYEQYF.